This TCR beta chain stems from a study of CD8 T cells in ankylosing spondylitis. The TCR beta libraries were generated through quantitative 5'-RACE incorporating molecular barcodes. TCRdb recomputed calls from the 5' RACE reads with MiXCR, one row per CDR3 protein. Altogether under 850,000 distinct CDR3 sequences are present, roughly 19% being singletons, with the ten largest covering under 20%. Study results and limitations: A TCR beta motif of about eight highly homologous variants appeared characteristic of ankylosing spondylitis blood. There was reportedly significant enrichment of clones that were disease-linked in matched ankylosing spondylitis synovial fluid. Certain motif variants had earlier appeared in reactive arthritis synovial fluid and blood.

The CDR3 contains 15 residues. Germline assignment: CDR1 SGHVS and CDR2 FQNEAQ. The V segment lost 5 bases and the J segment 5 bases; nucleotides outside the gene matches: 10. This clonotype was observed once. Its target is unknown. The chain recombines TRBV7-8 with TRBJ2-7; 9 nucleotides agree with TRBD1. The receptor was isolated from a male donor with ankylosing spondylitis. Sample: blood, either unsorted or a sorted T cell fraction (not recorded which). For the CDR3, the DNA is TGTGCCAGCAGCCCAACGGGACAGGGTGTCCACGAGCAGTACTTC. This sequence encodes CASSPTGQGVHEQYF.